The subject of this entry is one TCR beta chain. This specimen comes from a study of blood T cell repertoires in COVID-19. Across the study: The United States, Italy and Spain provided the acute and convalescent COVID-19 samples. Sources were T cells, B-cell-depleted T cells, or PBMCs; the material itself was cDNA or gDNA.

Trimming left V 8 bases short and J 5 bases short, with 9 bases between. The germline CDR1 and CDR2 sequences are KGHSH and LQKENI. This CDR3 contains 11 residues. In the source study's methods: Researchers report that nucleated cell counts were estimated from reference gene primer amplification. Sequenced by immunoSEQ multiplex PCR; TCRdb stores in-frame clones only, minus some. From that table come the V and J calls and clone size; the DNA was used to work out D and trimming. The sample lists 190,000 or so clones, 65% to 80% seen once, with approximately 12% in the top ten. Material: peripheral blood. V and J are TRBV18 and TRBJ2-5; D gene uncertain. The origin of this receptor is a man in his fifties who had recovered from COVID-19. The CDR3 bases are TGTGCCAGCGCAGATTTGGAGACCCAGTACTTC. This encodes CASADLETQYF.